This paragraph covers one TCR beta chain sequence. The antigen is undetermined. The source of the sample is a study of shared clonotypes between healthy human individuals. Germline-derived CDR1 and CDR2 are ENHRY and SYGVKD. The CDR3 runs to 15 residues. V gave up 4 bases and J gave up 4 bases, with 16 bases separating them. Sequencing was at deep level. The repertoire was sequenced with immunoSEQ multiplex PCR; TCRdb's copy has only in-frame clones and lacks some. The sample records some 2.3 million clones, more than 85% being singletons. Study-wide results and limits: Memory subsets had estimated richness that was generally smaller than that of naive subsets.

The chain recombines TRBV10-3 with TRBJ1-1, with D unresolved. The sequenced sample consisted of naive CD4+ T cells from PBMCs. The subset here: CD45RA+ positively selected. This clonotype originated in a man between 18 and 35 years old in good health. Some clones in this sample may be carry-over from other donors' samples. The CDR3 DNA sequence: TGTGCCATCAGTGGAAGAGGGAACTTGGGCACTGAAGCTTTCTTT. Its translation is CAISGRGNLGTEAFF.